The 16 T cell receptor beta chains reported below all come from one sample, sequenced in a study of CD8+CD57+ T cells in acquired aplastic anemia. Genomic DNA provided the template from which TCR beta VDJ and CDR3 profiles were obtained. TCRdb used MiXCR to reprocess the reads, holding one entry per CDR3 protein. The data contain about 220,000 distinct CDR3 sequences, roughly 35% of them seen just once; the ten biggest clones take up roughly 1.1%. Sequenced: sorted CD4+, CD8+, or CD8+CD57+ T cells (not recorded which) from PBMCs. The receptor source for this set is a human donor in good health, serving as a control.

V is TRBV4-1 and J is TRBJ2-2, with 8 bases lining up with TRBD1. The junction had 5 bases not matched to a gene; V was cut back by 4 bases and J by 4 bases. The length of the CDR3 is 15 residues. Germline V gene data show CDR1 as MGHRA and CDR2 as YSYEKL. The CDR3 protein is CASSRGQASTGELFF. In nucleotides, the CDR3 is TGCGCCAGCAGCCGGGGACAGGCGAGCACCGGGGAGCTGTTTTTT.

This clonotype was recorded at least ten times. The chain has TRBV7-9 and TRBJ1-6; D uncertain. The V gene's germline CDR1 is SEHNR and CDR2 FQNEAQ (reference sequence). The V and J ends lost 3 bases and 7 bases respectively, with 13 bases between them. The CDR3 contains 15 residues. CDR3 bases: TGTGCCAGCAGCTTCTCTCAGGTCAACAATTCACCCCTCCACTTT. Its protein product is CASSFSQVNNSPLHF.

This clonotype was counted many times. The CDR3 is CSARGGMETQYF. CDR3 nucleotide sequence: TGCAGTGCTAGAGGGGGGATGGAGACCCAGTACTTC. The chain joins TRBV20-1 to TRBJ2-5; D tentatively fits TRBD1 or TRBD2 (5 bases each). The CDR3 length is 12 residues. The germline gives CDR1 DFQATT, CDR2 SNEGSKA (reference sequence). V lost 1 base and J 5 bases, leaving 8 bases between the germline ends.

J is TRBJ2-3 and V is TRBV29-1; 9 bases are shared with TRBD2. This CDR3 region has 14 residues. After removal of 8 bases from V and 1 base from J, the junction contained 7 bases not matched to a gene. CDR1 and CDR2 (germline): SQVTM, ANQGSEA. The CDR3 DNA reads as TGCAGCTTATGGGCGGGGGGGGGCACAGATACGCAGTATTTT. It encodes CSLWAGGGTDTQYF.

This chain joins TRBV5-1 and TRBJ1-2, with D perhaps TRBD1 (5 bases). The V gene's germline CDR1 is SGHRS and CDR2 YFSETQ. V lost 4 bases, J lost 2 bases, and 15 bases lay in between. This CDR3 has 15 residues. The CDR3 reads CASSTEPQENYGYTF. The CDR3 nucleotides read TGCGCCAGCAGCACAGAACCACAGGAAAACTATGGCTACACCTTC.

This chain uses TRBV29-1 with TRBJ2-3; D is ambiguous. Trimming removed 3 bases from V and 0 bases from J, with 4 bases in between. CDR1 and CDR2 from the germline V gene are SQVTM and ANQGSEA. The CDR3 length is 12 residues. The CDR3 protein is CSVDVSTDTQYF. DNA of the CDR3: TGCAGCGTTGATGTGAGCACAGATACGCAGTATTTT.

This chain's CDR3 is CASSVGGETYNEQFF. The CDR3 coding sequence is TGTGCCAGCAGCGTAGGTGGCGAGACCTACAATGAGCAGTTCTTC. This chain uses TRBV9 with TRBJ2-1; D not resolved. Between the trimmed V and J ends, which lost 0 bases and 2 bases, there was a span of 9 bases. This CDR3 has 15 amino acids. The V gene's germline CDR1 is SGDLS and CDR2 YYNGEE.

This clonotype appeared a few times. The CDR3 region has the DNA TGTGCCAGTAGTATCTCCTCAAGGCCAGGGTGGAATGAAAAACTGTTTTTT. As protein: CASSISSRPGWNEKLFF. The chain has TRBV19 and TRBJ1-4, with a possible D match to TRBD1 (5 bases). Germline V gene lookup returns CDR1 LNHDA and CDR2 SQIVND (reference sequence). With 3 bases removed from V and 5 bases from J, the gap between germline ends came to 19 bases. The CDR3 extends over 17 amino acids.

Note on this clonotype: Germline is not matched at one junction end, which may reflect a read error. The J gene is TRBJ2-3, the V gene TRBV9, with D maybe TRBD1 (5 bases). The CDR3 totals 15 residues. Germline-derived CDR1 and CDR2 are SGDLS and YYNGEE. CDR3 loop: CPSSDNRLSTDTQYF. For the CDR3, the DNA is TGTCCCAGCAGCGACAACAGGTTAAGCACAGATACGCAGTATTTT.

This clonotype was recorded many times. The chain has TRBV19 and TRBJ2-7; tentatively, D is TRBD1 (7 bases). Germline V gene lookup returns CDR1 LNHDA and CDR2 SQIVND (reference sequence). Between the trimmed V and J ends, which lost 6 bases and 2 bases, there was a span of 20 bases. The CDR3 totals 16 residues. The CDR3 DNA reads TGTGCCAGTAGCCGTCAGGGCGGGACAGTAGCCTACGAGCAGTACTTC. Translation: CASSRQGGTVAYEQYF. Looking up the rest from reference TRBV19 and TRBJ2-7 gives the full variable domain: DGGITQSPKYLFRKEGQNVTLSCEQNLNHDAMYWYRQDPGQGLRLIYYSQIVNDFQKGDIAEGYSVSREKKESFPLTVTSAQKNPTAFYLCASSRQGGTVAYEQYFGPGTRLTVT.

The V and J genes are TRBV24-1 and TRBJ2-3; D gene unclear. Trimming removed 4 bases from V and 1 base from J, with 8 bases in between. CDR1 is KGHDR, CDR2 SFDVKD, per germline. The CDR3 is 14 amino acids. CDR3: CATSEGYRTDTQYF. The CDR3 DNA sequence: TGTGCCACCAGTGAGGGATATCGCACAGATACGCAGTATTTT.

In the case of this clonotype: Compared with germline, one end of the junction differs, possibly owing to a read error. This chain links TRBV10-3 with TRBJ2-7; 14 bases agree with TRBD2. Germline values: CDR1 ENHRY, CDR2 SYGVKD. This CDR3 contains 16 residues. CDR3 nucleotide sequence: TGTGCCAGCAGTTACAAGACTAGCGGGAGGGCCCGGGAGCAGTACTTC. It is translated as CASSYKTSGRAREQYF.

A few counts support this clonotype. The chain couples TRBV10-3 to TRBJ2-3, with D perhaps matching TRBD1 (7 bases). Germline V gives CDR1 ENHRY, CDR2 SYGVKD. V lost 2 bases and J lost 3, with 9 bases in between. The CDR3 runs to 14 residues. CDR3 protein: CAISEQGGTDTQYF. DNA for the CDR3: TGTGCCATCAGTGAGCAGGGGGGAACAGATACGCAGTATTTT.

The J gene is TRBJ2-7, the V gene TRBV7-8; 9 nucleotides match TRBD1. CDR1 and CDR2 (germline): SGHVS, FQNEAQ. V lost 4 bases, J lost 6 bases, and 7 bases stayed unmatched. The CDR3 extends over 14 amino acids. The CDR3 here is CASSSGQGLTEQYF. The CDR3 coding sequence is TGTGCCAGCAGCTCAGGACAGGGGTTGACCGAGCAGTACTTC.

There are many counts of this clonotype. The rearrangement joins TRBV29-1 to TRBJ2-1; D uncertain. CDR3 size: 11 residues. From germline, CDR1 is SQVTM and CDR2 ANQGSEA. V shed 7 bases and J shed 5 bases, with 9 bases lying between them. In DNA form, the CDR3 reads TGCAGCGCTTCTACCAACAATGAGCAGTTCTTC. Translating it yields CSASTNNEQFF.

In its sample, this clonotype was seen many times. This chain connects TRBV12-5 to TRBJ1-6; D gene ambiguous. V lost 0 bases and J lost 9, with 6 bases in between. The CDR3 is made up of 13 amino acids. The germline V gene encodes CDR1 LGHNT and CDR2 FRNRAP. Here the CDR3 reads CASGLVSTSPLHF. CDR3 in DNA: TGTGCTAGTGGTTTGGTTTCCACTTCACCCCTCCACTTT. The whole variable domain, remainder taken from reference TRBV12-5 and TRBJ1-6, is DARVTQTPRHKVTEMGQEVTMRCQPILGHNTVFWYRQTMMQGLELLAYFRNRAPLDDSGMPKDRFSAEMPDATLATLKIQPSEPRDSAVYFCASGLVSTSPLHFGNGTRLTVT.